This T cell receptor (beta chain) originates from a study of regulatory T cells in long-lasting Graves disease. Study results and caveats: TRBV28, TRBJ1-2 and TRBJ2-5 were segments that persistent disease favored. Thyroid tissue was not studied; only peripheral blood was. Persistent Graves' disease cases displayed lower TCR diversity than newly diagnosed ones.

The CDR3 is 15 amino acids. In germline, CDR1 is SGDLS, CDR2 YYNGEE. J was trimmed by 2 bases and V by 4 bases; bases with no gene match: 7. According to the study, TCR beta libraries were built with iRepertoire HTBI primers and CDR3-region Arm-PCR. MiXCR was run by TCRdb on the multiplex PCR reads, yielding one entry per CDR3 protein. The sample lists 680,000 or so distinct CDR3 sequences; roughly 15% were seen once. Time point indicated: newly diagnosed GD, antithyroid drugs for less than 3 months. The TCR library was prepared using RNA isolated from PBMCs. A volume of about 9 milliliters of peripheral blood was collected in EDTA tubes. In regard to this clonotype: The antigen is not known.

The data were also submitted as part of a second study, on T cells in Graves' hyperthyroidism and ophthalmopathy.

The V call is TRBV9, the J call TRBJ2-7, with 9 bases matching TRBD1. The input for sequencing was peripheral blood mononuclear cells (PBMCs), taken at new diagnosis, from a patient treated with antithyroid drugs. The clonotype originates from a woman in her 30s with Graves disease. Here the CDR3 DNA reads TGTGCCAGCAGCAAGAGGGGGGACAGGGCCTACGAGCAGTACTTC. Amino acid sequence: CASSKRGDRAYEQYF.